This T cell receptor beta chain is drawn from a study of T cell responses to AZD1222 COVID-19 vaccine. Assay used: immunoSEQ multiplex PCR; TCRdb lists only in-frame clones, some missing. The sample contains about 140,000 clones, 92% of which appear only once. V was clipped by 4 bases and J by 1 base, with 10 bases between them. The CDR3 covers 15 residues. Regarding this clone: The antigen remains undetermined.

Study-wide points: In all cases, repertoires were sampled only after the peak T cell response. Spike regions recognized by vaccine-associated CD4 TCRs spanned the protein, led by 160-218 and 743-854.

The sequence was obtained from an adult in good health. This specimen consisted of peripheral blood, obtained on day 0 of AZD1222 vaccination. The V gene is TRBV23-1, the J gene TRBJ1-4, with D unclear. TRBV23-1 is an open reading frame, and its role is uncertain. CDR3: CASSPPQKTNEKLFF. In DNA, the CDR3 is TGCGCCAGCAGTCCCCCTCAGAAAACTAATGAAAAACTGTTTTTT.